Each of the 4 T cell receptor beta chains below was sequenced from the same sample in a study of blood T cell repertoires in COVID-19. The method was immunoSEQ multiplex PCR; TCRdb's version includes in-frame clones alone and lacks a portion of them. This sample has some 200,000 clones, with 80% found just once. Input material: peripheral blood. The receptors shown here come from a human donor in a cohort sampled during active COVID-19.

The chain uses TRBV6-5 and TRBJ2-7, with D possibly matching TRBD2 (7 bases). This CDR3 is built from 15 residues. The germline V and J ends were trimmed by 5 bases and 4 bases, with 18 bases remaining between them. Germline CDR1 reads MNHEY; CDR2 reads SVGAGI. The CDR3 nucleotides are TGTGCCAGCAGTCCCCGCCGGGGGGCGGGATACGAGCAGTACTTC. Translation gives CASSPRRGAGYEQYF.

The gene calls are TRBV6-6 and TRBJ1-5, with D perhaps TRBD1 (6 bases). Germline values: CDR1 MNHNY, CDR2 SVGAGI (reference sequence). V was clipped by 6 bases and J by 3 bases, with 12 bases between them. The CDR3 totals 14 residues. DNA of the CDR3: TGTGCCAGCAGGGGGGGGGCGGTCAATCAGCCCCAGCATTTT. Protein product: CASRGGAVNQPQHF.

The V call is TRBV28, the J call TRBJ2-3; no clear D gene. Trimming removed 6 bases at V and 0 bases at J, with 10 bases between. The CDR3 is made up of 14 amino acids. From germline, CDR1 is MDHEN and CDR2 SYDVKM. The CDR3 sequence: CASSQTSSTDTQYF. CDR3 DNA sequence: TGTGCCAGCAGCCAGACATCGAGCACAGATACGCAGTATTTT.

The chain has TRBV5-1 and TRBJ2-3; 8 bases are shared with TRBD1. With V trimmed by 3 bases and J by 0 bases, 3 bases remained unmatched. Germline loops: CDR1 SGHRS, CDR2 YFSETQ. The CDR3 loop spans 15 amino acids. The CDR3 spells CASSSDRESTDTQYF. CDR3 DNA: TGCGCCAGCAGCTCGGACAGGGAGAGCACAGATACGCAGTATTTT.